This is a list of T cell receptor beta chains from one sample in a study of shared clonotypes between healthy human individuals. Data came from immunoSEQ multiplex PCR; TCRdb stores just in-frame clones and leaves some out. The sample has 450,000 to 500,000 clones, 81% seen once. The sequencing input was PBMCs. These receptors were taken from a woman in her thirties or forties in good health. Some clones in this sample may be carry-over from other donors' samples. The CDR3 runs from the conserved cysteine through the conserved F or W. D genes are given only for firm matches. Clone size is shown for a subset of rows, as once, few, many or a class of expanded clone.

TRBV5-8,TRBJ2-5,many,TRBD1,TGTGCCAGCAGCCTCCTAAGGGGGCGGCTTCAAGAGACCCAGTACTTC,CASSLLRGRLQETQYF
TRBV9,TRBJ1-4,NA,NA,TGTGCCAGCAGCCCAGGGGCGCGTCAGGAAAAACTGTTTTTT,CASSPGARQEKLFF
TRBV9,TRBJ2-1,few,TRBD2,TGTGCCAGCAGCGCCGCTAGCGGGAGGTCCTACAATGAGCAGTTCTTC,CASSAASGRSYNEQFF
TRBV19,TRBJ1-2,NA,NA,TGTGCCAGTAGCCCTGGGGAGACTTATGGCTACACCTTC,CASSPGETYGYTF
TRBV10-3,TRBJ2-7,NA,TRBD1,TGTGCCATCAGTGTTACAGGGGGAGAGCAGTACTTC,CAISVTGGEQYF
TRBV7-6,TRBJ2-5,NA,NA,TGTGCCAGCAGCTTGTTCAGCGGATACCAAGAGACCCAGTACTTC,CASSLFSGYQETQYF
TRBV11-3,TRBJ1-1,once,NA,TGTGCCAGCAGCTTAGGCATGGACACTGAAGCTTTCTTT,CASSLGMDTEAFF
TRBV5-4,TRBJ2-2,few,TRBD2,TGTGCCAGCAGACCGGGACTAGCGGGATCGAACACCGGGGAGCTGTTTTTT,CASRPGLAGSNTGELFF
TRBV10-3,TRBJ1-2,NA,NA,TGTGCCATCAGTGATAAGGGGACTACTAACTATGGCTACACCTTC,CAISDKGTTNYGYTF
TRBV4-1,TRBJ2-1,NA,TRBD2,TGCGCCAGCAGCCAAGAAAGGCCTAGCGGGTACAATGAGCAGTTCTTC,CASSQERPSGYNEQFF
TRBV7-8,TRBJ1-1,NA,NA,TGTGCCAGCAGCTTAGTGGTGGGGGCGCGGGGTGAAGCTTTCTTT,CASSLVVGARGEAFF
TRBV28,TRBJ2-7,NA,TRBD1,TGTGCCAGCAGCCCCCCTCCGGGACAGGGGGGGTACGAGCAGTACTTC,CASSPPPGQGGYEQYF
TRBV7-2,TRBJ1-2,many,NA,TGTGCCAGCAGCCCAACTCCGGGGTATGGCTACACCTTC,CASSPTPGYGYTF